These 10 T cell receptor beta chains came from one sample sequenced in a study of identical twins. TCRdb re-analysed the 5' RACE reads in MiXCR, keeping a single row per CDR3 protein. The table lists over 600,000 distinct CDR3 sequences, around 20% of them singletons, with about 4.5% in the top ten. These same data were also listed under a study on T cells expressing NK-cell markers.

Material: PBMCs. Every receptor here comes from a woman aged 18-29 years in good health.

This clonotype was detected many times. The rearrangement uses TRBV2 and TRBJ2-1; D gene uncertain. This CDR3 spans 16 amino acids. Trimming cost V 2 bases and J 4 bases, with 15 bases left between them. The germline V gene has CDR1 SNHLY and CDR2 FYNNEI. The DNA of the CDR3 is TGTGCCAGCAGTGAATCCCCCAATCCCCTGTACAATGAGCAGTTCTTC. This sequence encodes CASSESPNPLYNEQFF.

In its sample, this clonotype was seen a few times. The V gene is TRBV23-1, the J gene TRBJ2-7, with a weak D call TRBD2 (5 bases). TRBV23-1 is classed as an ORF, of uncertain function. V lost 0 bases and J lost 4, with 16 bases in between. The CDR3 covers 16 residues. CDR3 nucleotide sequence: TGCGCCAGCAGTCAATCGTTGGAGGAGACAACATACGAGCAGTACTTC. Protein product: CASSQSLEETTYEQYF.

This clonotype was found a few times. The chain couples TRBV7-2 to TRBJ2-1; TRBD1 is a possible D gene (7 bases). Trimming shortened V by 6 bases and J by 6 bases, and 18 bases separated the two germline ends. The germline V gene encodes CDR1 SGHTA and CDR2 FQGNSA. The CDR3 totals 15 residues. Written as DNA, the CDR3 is TGTGCCAGCAGGCGAGCAGGGGGGACCTTCAATGAGCAGTTCTTC. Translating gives CASRRAGGTFNEQFF.

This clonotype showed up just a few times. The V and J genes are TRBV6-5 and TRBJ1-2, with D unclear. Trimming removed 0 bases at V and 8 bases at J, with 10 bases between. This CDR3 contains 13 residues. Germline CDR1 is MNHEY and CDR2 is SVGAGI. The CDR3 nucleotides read TGTGCCAGCAGTTACTCGAGCCCGGTGGGCTACACCTTC. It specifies CASSYSSPVGYTF.

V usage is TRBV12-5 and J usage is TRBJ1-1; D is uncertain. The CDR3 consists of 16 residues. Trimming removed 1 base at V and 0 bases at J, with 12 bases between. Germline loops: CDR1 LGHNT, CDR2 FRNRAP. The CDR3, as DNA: TGTGCTAGTGGTTTGGACCTGGACGGGATGAACACTGAAGCTTTCTTT. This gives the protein CASGLDLDGMNTEAFF.

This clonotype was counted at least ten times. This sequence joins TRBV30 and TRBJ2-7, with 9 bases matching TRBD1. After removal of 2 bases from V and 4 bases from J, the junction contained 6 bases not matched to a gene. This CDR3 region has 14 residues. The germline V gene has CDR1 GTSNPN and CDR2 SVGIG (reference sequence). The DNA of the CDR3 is TGTGCCTGGAGTCACGGGACAGGGATTTACGAGCAGTACTTC. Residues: CAWSHGTGIYEQYF.

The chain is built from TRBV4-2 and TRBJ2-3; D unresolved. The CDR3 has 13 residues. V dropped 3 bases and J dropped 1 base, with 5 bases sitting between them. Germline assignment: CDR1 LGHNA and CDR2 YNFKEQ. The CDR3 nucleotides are TGTGCCAGCAGCCACCTGGGCACAGATACGCAGTATTTT. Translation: CASSHLGTDTQYF.

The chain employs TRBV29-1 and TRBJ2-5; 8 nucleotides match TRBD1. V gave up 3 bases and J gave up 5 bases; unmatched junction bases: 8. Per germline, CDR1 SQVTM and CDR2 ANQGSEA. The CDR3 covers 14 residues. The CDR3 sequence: CSVDPSRGLETQYF. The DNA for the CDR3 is TGCAGCGTTGACCCCAGCAGGGGGCTCGAGACCCAGTACTTC.

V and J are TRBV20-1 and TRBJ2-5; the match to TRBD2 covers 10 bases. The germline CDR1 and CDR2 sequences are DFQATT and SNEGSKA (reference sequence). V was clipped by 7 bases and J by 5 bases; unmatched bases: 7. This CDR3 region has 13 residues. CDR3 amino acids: CSGSSGSPETQYF. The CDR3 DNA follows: TGCAGTGGCTCTAGCGGGAGCCCCGAGACCCAGTACTTC.

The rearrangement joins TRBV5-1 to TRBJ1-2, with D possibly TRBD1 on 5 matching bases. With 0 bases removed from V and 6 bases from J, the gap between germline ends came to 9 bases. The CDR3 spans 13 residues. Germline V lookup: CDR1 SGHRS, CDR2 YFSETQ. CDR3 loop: CASSLEGDNGYTF. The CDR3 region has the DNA TGCGCCAGCAGCTTGGAAGGGGATAATGGCTACACCTTC.